The 22 T cell receptor beta chains below come from one sample, sequenced in a study of blood T cell repertoires in COVID-19. Assay: immunoSEQ multiplex PCR; the TCRdb copy retains only in-frame clones and omits some. The sample lists roughly 40,000 clones; about 85% were seen once. Sequencing used peripheral blood. These receptors all come from a woman in her 70s in a cohort sampled during active COVID-19.

This clone has a handful of counts. The rearrangement uses TRBV19 and TRBJ2-5; D is undetermined. The V end lost 3 bases, the J end lost 5 bases, and 10 bases lay between the germline ends. This CDR3 is 13 amino acids long. CDR1 LNHDA and CDR2 SQIVND come from the germline V gene (reference sequence). CDR3 coding DNA: TGTGCCAGTAGTATGACCTTGCGGGAGACCCAGTACTTC. Residues: CASSMTLRETQYF. The complete variable domain, with remaining parts taken from reference TRBV19 and TRBJ2-5, reads DGGITQSPKYLFRKEGQNVTLSCEQNLNHDAMYWYRQDPGQGLRLIYYSQIVNDFQKGDIAEGYSVSREKKESFPLTVTSAQKNPTAFYLCASSMTLRETQYFGPGTRLLVL.

The chain employs TRBV14 and TRBJ1-1; 7 bases are shared with TRBD1. After removal of 0 bases from V and 11 bases from J, the junction contained 15 bases not matched to a gene. The CDR3 contains 16 residues. Germline values: CDR1 SGHDN, CDR2 FVKESK. The CDR3 nucleotides read TGTGCCAGCAGCCAAGATGGGGGACAGCGGCCCGTTGGCGCTTTCTTT. Translated: CASSQDGGQRPVGAFF.

CDR3 sequence reads: CSVGRAGGKNEQFF. Written as DNA, the CDR3 is TGCAGCGTTGGAAGGGCAGGGGGTAAAAATGAGCAGTTCTTC. V gene TRBV29-1 combines with J gene TRBJ2-1, with 7 bases fitting TRBD1. The germline gives CDR1 SQVTM, CDR2 ANQGSEA. The CDR3 is 14 amino acids. J lost 7 bases, V lost 4 bases, and 10 bases had no gene match.

The chain recombines TRBV7-9 with TRBJ1-1; D is unclear. With 1 base removed from V and 1 base from J, the gap between germline ends came to 4 bases. Looked up from germline, CDR1 is SEHNR and CDR2 is FQNEAQ (reference sequence). The CDR3 runs 13 residues. The CDR3 here is CASSLGENTEAFF. The CDR3 nucleotides are TGTGCCAGCAGCTTAGGCGAGAACACTGAAGCTTTCTTT.

V gene TRBV2 combines with J gene TRBJ2-5; TRBD1 matches 10 bases. The CDR3 covers 16 residues. The junction had 7 bases not matched to a gene; V was cut back by 3 bases and J by 3 bases. CDR1 and CDR2 (germline): SNHLY, FYNNEI. CDR3 sequence reads: CASSEEGQGPKETQYF. The DNA for the CDR3 is TGTGCCAGCAGTGAGGAGGGACAGGGGCCGAAAGAGACCCAGTACTTC.

The rearrangement links TRBV10-1 to TRBJ1-3; D is possibly TRBD1 (5 bases). The CDR3 length is 13 residues. V was shortened by 3 bases and J by 2 bases, with 5 bases between the two germline ends. Germline V CDR1 and CDR2: WNHNN, SYGVQD (reference sequence). The CDR3 nucleotides read TGCGCCAGCAGTGACAGGGCTGGAAACACCATATATTTT. Translating gives CASSDRAGNTIYF.

The chain joins TRBV7-2 to TRBJ1-2; a possible D gene is TRBD1 (6 bases). Between the trimmed V and J ends, which lost 3 bases and 8 bases, there was a span of 22 bases. This CDR3 contains 16 residues. CDR1 is SGHTA and CDR2 is FQGNSA in the germline V gene. CDR3 region: CASSFRRPGHQGGYTF. The CDR3 region has the DNA TGTGCCAGCAGCTTTAGGAGACCGGGACACCAAGGAGGCTACACCTTC. The whole variable domain, filled in from reference TRBV7-2 and TRBJ1-2, reads GAGVSQSPSNKVTEKGKDVELRCDPISGHTALYWYRQSLGQGLEFLIYFQGNSAPDKSGLPSDRFSAERTGGSVSTLTIQRTQQEDSAVYLCASSFRRPGHQGGYTFGSGTRLTVV.

The rearrangement joins TRBV4-3 to TRBJ1-3, with TRBD1 identical over 8 bases. From germline, CDR1 is LGHNA and CDR2 YSLEER. Germline trimming cut 5 bases from V and 0 bases from J; bases unmatched to any gene: 6. CDR3 length: 16 amino acids. The CDR3 bases are TGCGCCAGCAGCTATCAGACAGGGGACTCTGGAAACACCATATATTTT. Translation gives CASSYQTGDSGNTIYF.

The chain carries TRBV7-2 and TRBJ2-3; 9 bases are a match to TRBD2. The CDR3 length is 16 residues. Losses at the gene ends were 7 bases for V and 3 bases for J; bases not matched to a gene: 11. Looked up from germline, CDR1 is SGHTA and CDR2 is FQGNSA. This chain's CDR3 is CASTPGAGGPTDTQYF. The CDR3 bases are TGTGCCAGCACCCCCGGGGCGGGAGGGCCGACAGATACGCAGTATTTT.

This chain joins TRBV6-2 or TRBV6-3 and TRBJ2-6; 8 bases match TRBD2. The germline V gene encodes CDR1 MNHEY and CDR2 SVGEGT. The CDR3 length is 16 residues. The V and J ends lost 7 bases and 2 bases, in that order; junction bases with no gene match: 7. For the CDR3, the DNA is TGTGCCAGCACCCCGGGAGGGGGGCCTGGGGCCAACGTCCTGACTTTC. Its translation is CASTPGGGPGANVLTF.

This rearrangement joins TRBV14 to TRBJ2-5; possible D gene TRBD2, 6 bases. CDR3 length equals 17 residues. Germline loops: CDR1 SGHDN, CDR2 FVKESK. V was clipped by 4 bases and J by 0 bases, with 18 bases between them. The CDR3 reads CASSLRVAETYQETQYF. CDR3 DNA sequence: TGTGCCAGCAGCCTTCGTGTAGCGGAGACGTACCAAGAGACCCAGTACTTC.

V usage is TRBV28 and J usage is TRBJ1-5; 9 bases agree with TRBD1. This CDR3 comprises 14 residues. From germline, CDR1 is MDHEN and CDR2 SYDVKM. J was trimmed by 4 bases and V by 6 bases; bases with no gene match: 4. Here the CDR3 reads CASSRDRVNQPQHF. The CDR3 region has the DNA TGTGCCAGCAGCCGGGACAGGGTAAATCAGCCCCAGCATTTT.

Remarks on this clone: The missing conserved phenylalanine or tryptophan at the end of this CDR3 makes a read error likely. The limits of the CDR3 on the DNA are not certain, so only TCRdb's listed CDR3 is given. The chain recombines TRBV4-3 with TRBJ1-2. The CDR3 is 13 amino acids long, termini counted. The germline V gene encodes CDR1 LGHNA and CDR2 YSLEER. Here the CDR3 reads CASSQDLGGRRNY.

The chain has TRBV18 and TRBJ2-5; TRBD2 matches 9 bases. Per the germline V gene, CDR1 is KGHSH and CDR2 is LQKENI. The CDR3 sequence is 13 residues long. V was clipped by 8 bases and J by 4 bases; unmatched bases: 5. As DNA, the CDR3 is TGTGCCAGCACAGGGACTAGCACAGAGACCCAGTACTTC. It encodes CASTGTSTETQYF.

This clone is medium-sized. The rearrangement joins TRBV6-5 to TRBJ1-2; TRBD1 matches at 7 bases. Trimming took 8 bases from V and 3 from J; bases not matched to a gene: 9. CDR1 and CDR2 from the germline V gene are MNHEY and SVGAGI. The CDR3 spans 14 residues. The CDR3 region is CASGRDSVYYGYTF. The CDR3, as DNA: TGTGCCAGCGGTCGGGACAGCGTTTACTATGGCTACACCTTC.

The chain joins TRBV28 to TRBJ2-7, with 8 bases lining up with TRBD1. After removal of 6 bases from V and 4 bases from J, the junction contained 14 bases not matched to a gene. The germline CDR1 and CDR2 sequences are MDHEN and SYDVKM. This CDR3 has 16 amino acids. CDR3 region: CASRGDRGEKTYEQYF. The CDR3 nucleotides read TGTGCCAGCAGGGGAGACAGGGGCGAGAAAACTTACGAGCAGTACTTC.

The chain is built from TRBV18 and TRBJ1-3, with D uncertain. The CDR3 totals 15 residues. The germline CDR1 and CDR2 sequences are KGHSH and LQKENI. V was trimmed by 2 bases and J by 0 bases, leaving 8 bases between them. CDR3 sequence: CASSPGLSSGNTIYF. The CDR3 DNA follows: TGTGCCAGCTCACCAGGACTGAGCTCTGGAAACACCATATATTTT.

This sequence joins TRBV19 and TRBJ1-5, with D possibly being TRBD1 (5 bases). Germline values: CDR1 LNHDA, CDR2 SQIVND (reference sequence). The V end was cut by 5 bases, the J end by 9 bases, with 8 bases between. The CDR3 extends over 11 amino acids. The CDR3 here is CASSGGGPQHF. As DNA, the CDR3 is TGTGCCAGTAGTGGGGGAGGGCCCCAGCATTTT.

The genes are TRBV29-1 and TRBJ1-1; 10 positions agree with TRBD1. The V and J ends lost 0 bases and 11 bases, in that order; junction bases with no gene match: 12. From germline, CDR1 is SQVTM and CDR2 ANQGSEA. This CDR3 has 15 amino acids. CDR3 sequence: CSVEDRDRGLRLAFF. As DNA, the CDR3 is TGCAGCGTTGAAGATCGCGACAGGGGGCTAAGGTTGGCTTTCTTT.

This clone was recorded once. The chain is built from TRBV19 and TRBJ2-1, with D tentatively TRBD2 (5 bases). V was clipped by 5 bases and J by 0 bases, with 8 bases between them. CDR1 LNHDA and CDR2 SQIVND come from the germline V gene (reference sequence). The CDR3 sequence is 14 residues long. The DNA for the CDR3 is TGTGCCAGTAGTGACACTAGCTCCTACAATGAGCAGTTCTTC. Encoded protein: CASSDTSSYNEQFF.

A few counts support this clone. V and J are TRBV5-8 and TRBJ2-7, with D possibly TRBD1 on 6 matching bases. V lost 2 bases and J lost 5, with 11 bases in between. The CDR3 loop spans 13 amino acids. Germline V gene sequence: CDR1 SGHTS, CDR2 YDEGEE. CDR3 region: CASSLGAGDEQYF. The CDR3 DNA reads TGTGCCAGCAGCTTAGGGGCAGGGGACGAGCAGTACTTC.

The chain has TRBV23-1 and TRBJ2-6; 7 positions match TRBD1. TRBV23-1 is known as an ORF, though its function is uncertain. Trimming took 3 bases from V and 2 from J; bases not matched to a gene: 4. There are 16 residues in the CDR3. The DNA for the CDR3 is TGCGCCAGCAGTCATCAAGGGGGCGCTGGGGCCAACGTCCTGACTTTC. As protein: CASSHQGGAGANVLTF.